This T cell receptor (beta chain) was sequenced in a study of T cell responses to AZD1222 COVID-19 vaccine. Across the whole study: The study pooled second doses at about 4 or about 12 weeks. Study conclusions and caveats: Baseline antibody screening turned up just five to seven seropositive AZD1222 recipients. A reported finding is that nearly half of spike-specific TCRs target unmutated variant regions. Donors in the cohort were predominantly white British and more often female, and clonal diversity was possibly underestimated.

Clones were sequenced by immunoSEQ multiplex PCR, and TCRdb holds only the in-frame ones, with some missing. The table records around 100,000 clones, roughly 91% of them present only once. The CDR3 extends over 15 amino acids. Per germline, CDR1 MNHEY and CDR2 SVGAGI. V gave up 10 bases and J gave up 5 bases, with 21 bases separating them. In its sample, this clone was seen once. Antigen: not known. Sequencing used peripheral blood, obtained on day 0 of AZD1222 vaccination. This TCR derives from an adult in good health. The rearrangement joins TRBV6-5 to TRBJ1-5; no clear D. The CDR3 protein is CATDEARKLYQPQHF. CDR3 nucleotides: TGTGCCACCGACGAGGCACGGAAATTATATCAGCCCCAGCATTTT.